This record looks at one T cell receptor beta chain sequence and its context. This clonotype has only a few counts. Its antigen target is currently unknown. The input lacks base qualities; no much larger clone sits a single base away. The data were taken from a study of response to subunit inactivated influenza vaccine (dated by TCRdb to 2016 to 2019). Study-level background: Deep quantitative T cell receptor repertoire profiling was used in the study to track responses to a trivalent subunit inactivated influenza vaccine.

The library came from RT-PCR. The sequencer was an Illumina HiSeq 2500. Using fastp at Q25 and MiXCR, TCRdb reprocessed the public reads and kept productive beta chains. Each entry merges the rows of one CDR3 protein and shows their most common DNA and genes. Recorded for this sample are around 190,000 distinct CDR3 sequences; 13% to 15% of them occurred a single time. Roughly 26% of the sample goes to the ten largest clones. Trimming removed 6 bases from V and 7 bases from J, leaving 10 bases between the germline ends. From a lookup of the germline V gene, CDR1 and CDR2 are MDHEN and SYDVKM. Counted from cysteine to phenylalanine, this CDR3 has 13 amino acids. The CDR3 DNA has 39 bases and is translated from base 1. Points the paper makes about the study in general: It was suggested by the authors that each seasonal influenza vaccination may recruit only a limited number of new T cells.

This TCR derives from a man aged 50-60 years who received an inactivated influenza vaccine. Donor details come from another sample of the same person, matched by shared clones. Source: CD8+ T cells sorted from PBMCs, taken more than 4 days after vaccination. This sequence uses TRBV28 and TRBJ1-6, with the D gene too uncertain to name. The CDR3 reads CASRKKANSPLHF. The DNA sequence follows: TGTGCCAGCAGAAAAAAGGCGAATTCACCCCTCCACTTT. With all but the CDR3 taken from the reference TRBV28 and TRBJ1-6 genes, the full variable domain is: DVKVTQSSRYLVKRTGEKVFLECVQDMDHENMFWYRQDPGLGLRLIYFSYDVKMKEKGDIPEGYSVSREKKERFSLILESASTNQTSMYLCASRKKANSPLHFGNGTRLTVT.